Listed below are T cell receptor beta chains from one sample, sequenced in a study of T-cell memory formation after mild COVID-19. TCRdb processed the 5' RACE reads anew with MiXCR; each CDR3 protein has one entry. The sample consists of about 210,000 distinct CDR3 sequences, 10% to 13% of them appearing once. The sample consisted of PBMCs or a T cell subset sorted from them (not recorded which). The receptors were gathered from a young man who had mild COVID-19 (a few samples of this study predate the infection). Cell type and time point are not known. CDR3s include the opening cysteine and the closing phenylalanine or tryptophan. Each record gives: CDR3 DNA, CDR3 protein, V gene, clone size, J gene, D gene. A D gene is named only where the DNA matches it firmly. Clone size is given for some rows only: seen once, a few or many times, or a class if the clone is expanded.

TGTGCCAGCAGCCGGGACAGGGGGCAAGAGACCCAGTACTTC	CASSRDRGQETQYF	TRBV7-2	many	TRBJ2-5	TRBD1
TGTGCCACCGGGGCCGGTTACGGTGGGGCCAACGTCCTGACTTTC	CATGAGYGGANVLTF	TRBV24-1	few	TRBJ2-6	NA
TGCGCCAGCAGCTTGGGTCCCAAAAACATTCAGTACTTC	CASSLGPKNIQYF	TRBV5-1	many	TRBJ2-4	NA
TGTGCCAGCAACTACAGGGGGCGCGGCACTGAAGCTTTCTTT	CASNYRGRGTEAFF	TRBV7-9	few	TRBJ1-1	TRBD1
TGTGCCAGCAGCCCCAGTCCGAACACTGAAGCTTTCTTT	CASSPSPNTEAFF	TRBV9	NA	TRBJ1-1	NA
TGTGCCAGTGCTAGATGGGGTGAGCAGTTCTTC	CASARWGEQFF	TRBV7-2	NA	TRBJ2-1	NA
TGCATAATAACGGACAGAATCGGCGAGCAGTACTTC	CIITDRIGEQYF	TRBV29-1	few	TRBJ2-7	NA
TGTGCCAGCAGTCCGGATAGCAATCAGCCCCAGCATTTT	CASSPDSNQPQHF	TRBV12-3/TRBV12-4	many	TRBJ1-5	NA
TGTGCCAGCAGCATAGCCCTCGTGGGGGAGCTGTTTTTT	CASSIALVGELFF	TRBV7-3	NA	TRBJ2-2	NA
TGTGCCAGCAGCGCGGGGGACTATGGCTACACCTTC	CASSAGDYGYTF	TRBV5-6	NA	TRBJ1-2	NA
TGCGCCAGCAGCCCCGGAGCGGGCCCAGATACGCAGTATTTT	CASSPGAGPDTQYF	TRBV5-1	many	TRBJ2-3	NA
TGCAGTGCTAGAGATGAGCGGCGGGGTTTTACTGAGCAGTTCTTC	CSARDERRGFTEQFF	TRBV20-1	NA	TRBJ2-1	NA
TGTGCCAGCAGCCCGGGCGGGGGCGACTATGGCTACACCTTC	CASSPGGGDYGYTF	TRBV9	NA	TRBJ1-2	NA
TGTGCCACACGGGACAGGGATAATGAAAAACTGTTTTTT	CATRDRDNEKLFF	TRBV3-1	NA	TRBJ1-4	TRBD1
TGTGCCAGCAGTTACGGAGGGGGAACTAATGAAAAACTGTTTTTT	CASSYGGGTNEKLFF	TRBV6-2/TRBV6-3	NA	TRBJ1-4	NA
TGCAGTGCTCCGATTCAGGGCGGAGAGACCCAGTACTTC	CSAPIQGGETQYF	TRBV20-1	few	TRBJ2-5	NA
TGCGCCAGCAGCTTGGTCCGGGCGACTGAAGCTTTCTTT	CASSLVRATEAFF	TRBV5-1	few	TRBJ1-1	NA
TGCGCCAGCAGCTTCGGACCCGATGTGTCCTACGAGCAGTACTTC	CASSFGPDVSYEQYF	TRBV5-1	NA	TRBJ2-7	NA